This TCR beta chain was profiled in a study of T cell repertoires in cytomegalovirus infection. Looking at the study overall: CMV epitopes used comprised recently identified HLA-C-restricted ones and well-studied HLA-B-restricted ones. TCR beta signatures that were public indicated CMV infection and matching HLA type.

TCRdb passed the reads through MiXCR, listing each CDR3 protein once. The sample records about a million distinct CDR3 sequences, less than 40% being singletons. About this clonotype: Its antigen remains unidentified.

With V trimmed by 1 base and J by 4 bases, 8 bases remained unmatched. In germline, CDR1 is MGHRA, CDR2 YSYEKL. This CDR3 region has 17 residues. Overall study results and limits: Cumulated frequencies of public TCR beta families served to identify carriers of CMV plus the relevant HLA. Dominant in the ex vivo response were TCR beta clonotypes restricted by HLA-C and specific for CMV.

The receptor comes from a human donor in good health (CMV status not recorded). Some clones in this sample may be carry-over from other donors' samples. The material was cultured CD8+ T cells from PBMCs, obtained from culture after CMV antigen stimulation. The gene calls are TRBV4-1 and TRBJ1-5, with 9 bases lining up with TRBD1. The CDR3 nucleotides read TGCGCCAGCAGCCAAGCCAAGGGGACAGGGTTGAATCAGCCCCAGCATTTT. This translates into CASSQAKGTGLNQPQHF.